Following are 3 T cell receptor beta chains from one sample sequenced in a study of blood T cells in healthy people across ages. It was with a sample-barcoded 5' primer and a J-beta primer mix that a second PCR of roughly 7 to 12 cycles was run. MiXCR, applied by TCRdb to the 5' RACE reads, yields one record per CDR3 protein. The sample shows roughly 830,000 distinct CDR3 sequences, 62% of them seen only once. The sequenced sample consisted of blood. All receptors derive from a man under 40 in good health.

The genes are TRBV7-9 and TRBJ2-3, with D possibly called TRBD1 or TRBD2 (5 bases each). The CDR3 has 16 residues. CDR1 is SEHNR, CDR2 FQNEAQ, per germline (reference sequence). Trimming left V 5 bases short and J 3 bases short, with 18 bases between. Here the CDR3 DNA reads TGTGCCAGCAGCCCGCGAGAGGGGCCATTTACAGATACGCAGTATTTT. Residues: CASSPREGPFTDTQYF. Full variable domain (missing parts from reference TRBV7-9 and TRBJ2-3): DTGVSQNPRHKITKRGQNVTFRCDPISEHNRLYWYRQTLGQGPEFLTYFQNEAQLEKSRLLSDRFSAERPKGSFSTLEIQRTEQGDSAMYLCASSPREGPFTDTQYFGPGTRLTVL.

The V and J genes are TRBV24-1 and TRBJ2-4; D remains unclear. The CDR3 is made up of 14 amino acids. Trimming cost V 4 bases and J 0 bases, with 6 bases left between them. Germline CDR1 KGHDR, CDR2 SFDVKD. In DNA, the CDR3 is TGTGCCACCAGTGACGCGCTAGCCAAAAACATTCAGTACTTC. The encoded protein is CATSDALAKNIQYF.

This clonotype was detected a few times. The chain combines TRBV20-1 with TRBJ2-1, with 7 bases aligning to TRBD2. The CDR3 has 16 amino acids. CDR1 and CDR2 from the germline V gene are DFQATT and SNEGSKA (reference sequence). The ends lost 0 bases at V and 2 bases at J; junction bases unmatched: 7. CDR3 loop: CSARDQQRGPYNEQFF. The CDR3 DNA reads TGCAGTGCTAGAGATCAGCAGCGGGGACCCTACAATGAGCAGTTCTTC.